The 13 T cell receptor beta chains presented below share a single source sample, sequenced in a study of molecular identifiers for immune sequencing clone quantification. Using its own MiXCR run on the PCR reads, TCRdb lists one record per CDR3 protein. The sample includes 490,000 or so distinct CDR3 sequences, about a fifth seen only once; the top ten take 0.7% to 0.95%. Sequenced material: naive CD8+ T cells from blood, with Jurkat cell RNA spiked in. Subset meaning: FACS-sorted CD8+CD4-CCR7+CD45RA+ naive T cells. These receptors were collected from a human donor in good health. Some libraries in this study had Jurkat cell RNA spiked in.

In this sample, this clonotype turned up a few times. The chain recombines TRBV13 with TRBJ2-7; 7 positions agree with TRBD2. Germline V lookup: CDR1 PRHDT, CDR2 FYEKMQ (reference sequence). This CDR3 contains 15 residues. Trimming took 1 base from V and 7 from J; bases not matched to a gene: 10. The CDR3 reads CASSLDGGGPREQYF. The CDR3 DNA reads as TGTGCCAGCAGCTTAGACGGGGGAGGGCCAAGGGAGCAGTACTTC.

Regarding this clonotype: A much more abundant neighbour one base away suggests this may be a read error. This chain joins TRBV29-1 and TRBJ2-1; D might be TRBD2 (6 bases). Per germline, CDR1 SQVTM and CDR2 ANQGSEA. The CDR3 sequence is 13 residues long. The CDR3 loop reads CGVVGRGTDEQFF. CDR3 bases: TGCGGCGTTGTTGGTCGGGGGACCGATGAGCAGTTCTTC.

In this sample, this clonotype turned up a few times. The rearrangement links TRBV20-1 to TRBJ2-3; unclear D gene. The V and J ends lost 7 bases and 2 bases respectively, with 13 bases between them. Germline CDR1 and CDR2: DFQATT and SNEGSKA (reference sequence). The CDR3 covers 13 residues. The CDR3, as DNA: TGCAGTGTACAAGCGAGGCTCACAGATACGCAGTATTTT. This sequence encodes CSVQARLTDTQYF.

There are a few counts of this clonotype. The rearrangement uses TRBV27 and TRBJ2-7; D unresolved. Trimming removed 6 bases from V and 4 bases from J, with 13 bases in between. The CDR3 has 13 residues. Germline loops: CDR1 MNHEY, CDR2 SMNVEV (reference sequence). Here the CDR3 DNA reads TGTGCCAGCAGCCCCGCCTACGGATACGAGCAGTACTTC. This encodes CASSPAYGYEQYF.

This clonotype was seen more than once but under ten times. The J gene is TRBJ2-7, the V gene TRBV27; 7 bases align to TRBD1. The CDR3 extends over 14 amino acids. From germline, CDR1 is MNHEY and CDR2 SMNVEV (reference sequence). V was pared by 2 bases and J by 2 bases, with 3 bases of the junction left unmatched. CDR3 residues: CASSLGDSTYEQYF. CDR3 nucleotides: TGTGCCAGCAGTTTAGGGGACAGTACCTACGAGCAGTACTTC.

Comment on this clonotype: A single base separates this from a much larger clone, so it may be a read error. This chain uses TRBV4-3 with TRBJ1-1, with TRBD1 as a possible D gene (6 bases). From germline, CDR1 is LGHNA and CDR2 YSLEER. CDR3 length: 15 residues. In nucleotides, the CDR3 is TGCGCCAGCAGCTCACAAACAGGGTTGAACACTGAAGCTTCCTTT. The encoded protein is CASSSQTGLNTEASF.

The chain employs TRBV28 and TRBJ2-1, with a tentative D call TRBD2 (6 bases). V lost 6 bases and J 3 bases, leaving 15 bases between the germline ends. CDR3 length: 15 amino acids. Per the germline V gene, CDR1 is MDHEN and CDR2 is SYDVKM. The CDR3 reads CASSPRGMGYNEQFF. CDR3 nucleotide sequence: TGTGCCAGCAGCCCCCGCGGGATGGGCTACAATGAGCAGTTCTTC.

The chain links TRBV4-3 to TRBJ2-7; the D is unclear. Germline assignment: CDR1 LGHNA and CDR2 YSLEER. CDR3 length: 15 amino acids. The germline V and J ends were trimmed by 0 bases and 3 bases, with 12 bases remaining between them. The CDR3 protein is CASSQERPSIYEQYF. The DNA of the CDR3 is TGCGCCAGCAGCCAAGAGCGGCCATCAATCTACGAGCAGTACTTC.

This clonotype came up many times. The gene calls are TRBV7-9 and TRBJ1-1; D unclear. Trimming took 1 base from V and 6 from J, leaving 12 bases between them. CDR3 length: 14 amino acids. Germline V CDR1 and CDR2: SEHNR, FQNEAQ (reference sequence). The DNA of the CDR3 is TGTGCCAGCAGCTTAGGAAATAGGCCCTCTGAAGCTTTCTTT. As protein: CASSLGNRPSEAFF.

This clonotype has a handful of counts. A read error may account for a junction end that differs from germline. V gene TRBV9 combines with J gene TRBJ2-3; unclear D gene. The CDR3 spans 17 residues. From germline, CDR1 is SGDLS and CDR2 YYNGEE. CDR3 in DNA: TGTGCCAGCAGCGTAGACGAGCTCTCAGGCCCCACAGATAGGCAGTATTTT. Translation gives CASSVDELSGPTDRQYF.

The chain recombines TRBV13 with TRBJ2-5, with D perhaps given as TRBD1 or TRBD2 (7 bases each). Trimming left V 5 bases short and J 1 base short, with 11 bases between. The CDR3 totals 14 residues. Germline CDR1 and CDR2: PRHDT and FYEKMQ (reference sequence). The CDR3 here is CASSQGGGQETQYF. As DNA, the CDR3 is TGTGCCAGCAGCCAGGGGGGGGGCCAAGAGACCCAGTACTTC.

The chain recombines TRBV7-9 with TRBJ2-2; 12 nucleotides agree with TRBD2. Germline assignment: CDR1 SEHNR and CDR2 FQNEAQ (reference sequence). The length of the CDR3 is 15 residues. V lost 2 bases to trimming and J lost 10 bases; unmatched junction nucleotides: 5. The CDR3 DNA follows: TGTGCCAGCAGCTTACTAGCGGGAGGGTTCGAGGAGCTGTTTTTT. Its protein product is CASSLLAGGFEELFF. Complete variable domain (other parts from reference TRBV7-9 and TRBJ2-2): DTGVSQNPRHKITKRGQNVTFRCDPISEHNRLYWYRQTLGQGPEFLTYFQNEAQLEKSRLLSDRFSAERPKGSFSTLEIQRTEQGDSAMYLCASSLLAGGFEELFFGEGSRLTVL.

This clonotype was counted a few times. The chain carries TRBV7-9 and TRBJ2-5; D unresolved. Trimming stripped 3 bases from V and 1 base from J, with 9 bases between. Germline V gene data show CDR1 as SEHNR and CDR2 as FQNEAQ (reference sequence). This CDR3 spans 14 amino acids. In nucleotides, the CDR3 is TGTGCCAGCAGCTTCCTATCAGCCCAAGAGACCCAGTACTTC. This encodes CASSFLSAQETQYF.